The 15 T cell receptor beta chains below were found in one sample sequenced in a study of T cell repertoires in cytomegalovirus infection. TCRdb reprocessed the reads via MiXCR and lists one record per CDR3 protein. The sample contains almost 550,000 distinct CDR3 sequences, about 15% of which appear only once. The specimen sequenced was CD8+ T cells from PBMCs. The source is a human donor in good health (CMV status not recorded). Some clones in this sample may be carry-over from other donors' samples.

Only a few counts were recorded for this clonotype. V usage is TRBV25-1 and J usage is TRBJ1-5; weak D call: TRBD1 (6 bases). V was pared by 1 base and J by 5 bases, with 21 bases between. Per germline, CDR1 MGHDK and CDR2 SYGVNS. CDR3 length: 18 amino acids. The CDR3 loop is CASSESPLKGGCDQPQHF. The CDR3 DNA reads as TGTGCCAGCAGTGAATCCCCTCTAAAAGGGGGTTGCGATCAGCCCCAGCATTTT.

The sample holds many counts of this clonotype. The CDR3 coding sequence is TGTGCCAGCAGCCAAGATCCCGGGACAGGGTTAATCTACGAGCAGTACTTC. Translation: CASSQDPGTGLIYEQYF. The chain carries TRBV7-6 and TRBJ2-7; 9 nucleotides agree with TRBD1. The length of the CDR3 is 17 residues. Germline trimming cut 5 bases from V and 3 bases from J; bases unmatched to any gene: 14. CDR1 is SGHVS and CDR2 is FNYEAQ in the germline V gene.

The rearrangement links TRBV5-6 to TRBJ2-5, with 10 bases matching TRBD2. The CDR3 consists of 16 residues. The germline gives CDR1 SGHDT, CDR2 YYEEEE. Trimming at V came to 5 bases and at J to 1 base, leaving 8 bases not matched to a gene. The CDR3 nucleotides are TGTGCCAGCAGAGGGGAGCGGGAGGGTCCCCAAGAGACCCAGTACTTC. Translating it yields CASRGEREGPQETQYF.

As concerns this clonotype: A much larger clone differs by one base, so this may be a read error. The rearrangement links TRBV5-1 to TRBJ1-1, with a weak D call TRBD1 (6 bases). This CDR3 is built from 14 residues. With 8 bases removed from V and 5 bases from J, the gap between germline ends came to 19 bases. Germline-derived CDR1 and CDR2 are SGHRS and YFSETQ. The DNA for the CDR3 is TGCGCCAGAAGCGAGGTAACAGGGAGGACTGAAGCTTTCTTT. Translated, it gives CARSEVTGRTEAFF.

This chain links TRBV28 with TRBJ2-1; 7 nucleotides match TRBD2. The CDR3 spans 14 residues. Trimming at V came to 11 bases and at J to 5 bases, leaving 12 bases not matched to a gene. The V gene's germline CDR1 is MDHEN and CDR2 SYDVKM. The CDR3 coding sequence is TGTGCCGCGCTAAGGGCGGGAGAAGACAATGAGCAGTTCTTC. Translation gives CAALRAGEDNEQFF.

The table lists this clonotype with a count of one. The chain combines TRBV27 with TRBJ1-2; D may be TRBD1 (5 bases). V shed 3 bases and J shed 2 bases, with 19 bases lying between them. Germline assignment: CDR1 MNHEY and CDR2 SMNVEV (reference sequence). The CDR3 runs 17 residues. CDR3 in DNA: TGTGCCAGCAGTTTTGACAGACAAGTCGGATTCAACTATGGCTACACCTTC. Its translation is CASSFDRQVGFNYGYTF.

This clonotype occurred many times. The chain uses TRBV6-1 and TRBJ2-4; the D is unclear. The V gene lost 1 base and the J gene lost 0 bases, with 13 bases spanning the gap. Germline V lookup: CDR1 MNHNS, CDR2 SASEGT. CDR3 length: 17 amino acids. In DNA, the CDR3 is TGTGCCAGCAGTGAAGGGTACTCCCAGCTAGCCAAAAACATTCAGTACTTC. Translating gives CASSEGYSQLAKNIQYF.

Ten or more counts support this clonotype. The chain carries TRBV12-5 and TRBJ1-2; TRBD1 might be the D (5 bases). The germline V gene has CDR1 LGHNT and CDR2 FRNRAP. V was pared by 3 bases and J by 0 bases, with 20 bases between. This CDR3 spans 18 amino acids. The CDR3 nucleotides are TGTGCTAGTGGTTTCTACGCCGGGACGGACTATCCTAACTATGGCTACACCTTC. Translating gives CASGFYAGTDYPNYGYTF.

This clonotype was picked up many times. The genes are TRBV11-2 and TRBJ1-1; no firm D call. Trimming stripped 0 bases from V and 5 bases from J, with 10 bases between. This CDR3 is built from 14 residues. Germline V gene data show CDR1 as SGHAT and CDR2 as FQNNGV. CDR3 sequence (DNA): TGTGCCAGCAGCTTAGATTATGGAGGTACTGAAGCTTTCTTT. Encoded protein: CASSLDYGGTEAFF.

This clonotype was picked up many times. The rearrangement joins TRBV20-1 to TRBJ2-7, with unresolved D. V was trimmed by 0 bases and J by 0 bases, leaving 0 bases between them. The CDR3 is made up of 11 amino acids. The germline CDR1 and CDR2 sequences are DFQATT and SNEGSKA (reference sequence). In DNA, the CDR3 is TGCAGTGCTAGAGACTCCTACGAGCAGTACTTC. This sequence encodes CSARDSYEQYF.

This clonotype has at least ten counts. Its ends do not fully match the called genes, so a read error is possible. J is TRBJ2-1 and V is TRBV4-1; perhaps TRBD1 as D (5 bases). The V gene's germline CDR1 is MGHRA and CDR2 YSYEKL. The CDR3 loop spans 15 amino acids. The CDR3 DNA sequence: TGCGCCAGCAGCAAAGAAGGGGTTTTGTACAATGAGCAGTTCTTC. It specifies CASSKEGVLYNEQFF.

CDR3 nucleotides: TGTGCCAGCAGTTCCCTCAGGACAGGAGCCCTCCTTTTGTACGAGCAGTACTTC. As protein: CASSSLRTGALLLYEQYF. The rearrangement uses TRBV27 and TRBJ2-7; 7 positions agree with TRBD1. The J segment lost 4 bases and the V segment lost 4 bases, leaving 19 bases of the junction unmatched. CDR3 length: 18 residues. Germline lookup yields CDR1 MNHEY and CDR2 SMNVEV (reference sequence).

With respect to this clonotype: An end of the junction differs from the germline gene, which may be a read error. The rearrangement uses TRBV19 and TRBJ2-5; D gene ambiguous. This CDR3 comprises 13 residues. CDR1 and CDR2 (germline): LNHDA, SQIVND (reference sequence). CDR3 loop: CASIGSSLENQYF. CDR3 coding DNA: TGTGCCAGTATCGGCAGTTCCCTAGAGAACCAGTACTTC.

This clonotype was detected many times. The CDR3 DNA sequence: TGTGCCAGCATCAGTGGGGCTTCCTACAATGAGCAGTTCTTC. Translated, it gives CASISGASYNEQFF. The chain carries TRBV6-2 or TRBV6-3 and TRBJ2-1, with D possibly matching TRBD1 (5 bases). The V gene lost 7 bases and the J gene lost 1 base, with 11 bases spanning the gap. The CDR3 spans 14 residues. The germline gives CDR1 MNHEY, CDR2 SVGEGT.

This clonotype occurred many times. The chain couples TRBV24-1 to TRBJ2-3; 9 bases are a match to TRBD2. V shed 3 bases, J shed 4 bases, and the junction held 10 bases outside the gene matches. This CDR3 is built from 17 residues. Germline V gene data show CDR1 as KGHDR and CDR2 as SFDVKD. DNA for the CDR3: TGTGCCACCAGTGATGTTCTAGCGGGACAGTTGTCAGATACGCAGTATTTT. Translation: CATSDVLAGQLSDTQYF.